Following are 23 T cell receptor beta chains from one sample sequenced in a study of blood T cells in healthy people across ages. Together with a sample-barcoded 5' primer, a J-beta primer mix was included in a second PCR lasting about 7 to 12 cycles. TCRdb processed the 5' RACE reads anew with MiXCR; each CDR3 protein has one entry. The table lists about 930,000 distinct CDR3 sequences, around 29% of them singletons. The data also belong to a second study, concerning T cells of mothers and their children.

Sequencing input: blood. Receptors originate from a woman aged 40 to 50 in good health.

The chain joins TRBV6-5 to TRBJ1-2; 8 bases match TRBD1. J lost 3 bases, V lost 6 bases, and 6 bases had no gene match. The CDR3 runs 14 residues. Germline values: CDR1 MNHEY, CDR2 SVGAGI. DNA for the CDR3: TGTGCCAGCAGCCAGGGGGCGCAGGACTATGGCTACACCTTC. Translated, it gives CASSQGAQDYGYTF.

This clonotype was seen more than once but under ten times. This rearrangement joins TRBV5-1 to TRBJ2-3; D remains ambiguous. This CDR3 is 18 amino acids long. The V gene's germline CDR1 is SGHRS and CDR2 YFSETQ. V lost 4 bases and J lost 1, with 22 bases in between. The chain's CDR3 is CASSPSHLTGKGTDTQYF. DNA of the CDR3: TGCGCCAGCAGCCCTTCCCACTTGACTGGTAAAGGCACAGATACGCAGTATTTT. Full variable domain (outside the CDR3, taken from reference TRBV5-1 and TRBJ2-3): KAGVTQTPRYLIKTRGQQVTLSCSPISGHRSVSWYQQTPGQGLQFLFEYFSETQRNKGNFPGRFSGRQFSNSRSEMNVSTLELGDSALYLCASSPSHLTGKGTDTQYFGPGTRLTVL.

This clonotype was detected many times. V gene TRBV28 combines with J gene TRBJ1-6; D uncertain. CDR1 is MDHEN, CDR2 SYDVKM, per germline. The V end lost 5 bases, the J end lost 4 bases, and 12 bases lay between the germline ends. CDR3 length: 15 residues. The CDR3 bases are TGTGCCAGCAGTCCCTCGGAGCTTTATAATTCACCCCTCCACTTT. Its protein is CASSPSELYNSPLHF.

This chain uses TRBV6-6 with TRBJ2-1; TRBD1 aligns across 8 bases. Trimming cost V 5 bases and J 1 base; bases outside gene matches: 10. The germline V gene encodes CDR1 MNHNY and CDR2 SVGAGI (reference sequence). CDR3 length equals 17 residues. The DNA for the CDR3 is TGTGCCAGCAGTCGCGGACAGGGAGCAGCATCCTACAATGAGCAGTTCTTC. This gives the protein CASSRGQGAASYNEQFF.

This clonotype showed up many times. The V call is TRBV27, the J call TRBJ2-7, with D perhaps matching TRBD1 (5 bases). In germline, CDR1 is MNHEY, CDR2 SMNVEV (reference sequence). The CDR3 contains 15 residues. The V end was cut by 2 bases, the J end by 7 bases, with 18 bases between. This CDR3 reads CASSLDRTISREQYF. DNA of the CDR3: TGTGCCAGCAGTTTAGATCGGACAATTTCGCGTGAGCAGTACTTC.

This clonotype has a handful of counts. The V call is TRBV3-1, the J call TRBJ2-5; TRBD1 aligns across 9 bases. Germline CDR1 LGHDT, CDR2 YNNKEL (reference sequence). The CDR3 loop spans 16 amino acids. With 0 bases clipped from V and 5 bases from J, the junction kept 7 bases outside the gene matches. CDR3 in amino acids: CASSQDLGTGNETQYF. The CDR3 region has the DNA TGTGCCAGCAGCCAAGATTTGGGGACAGGGAATGAGACCCAGTACTTC.

The chain has TRBV20-1 and TRBJ2-1, with 14 bases matching TRBD2. This CDR3 spans 16 amino acids. Germline CDR1 and CDR2: DFQATT and SNEGSKA (reference sequence). V lost 0 bases to trimming and J lost 6 bases; unmatched junction nucleotides: 4. CDR3 in amino acids: CSAREGGLAGGNEQFF. The CDR3, as DNA: TGCAGTGCTAGAGAGGGCGGACTAGCGGGGGGCAATGAGCAGTTCTTC.

The CDR3 DNA reads as TGCGCCAGCAGCACCGGACTAGCGGGAGAATTCGGCAATGAGCAGTTCTTC. The encoded protein is CASSTGLAGEFGNEQFF. The chain links TRBV5-1 to TRBJ2-1, with 13 bases matching TRBD2. The CDR3 sequence is 17 residues long. J was trimmed by 6 bases and V by 4 bases; bases with no gene match: 10. The germline V gene encodes CDR1 SGHRS and CDR2 YFSETQ.

This clonotype was seen at least ten times. The chain recombines TRBV7-2 with TRBJ2-7; 10 nucleotides line up with TRBD2. Trimming cost V 5 bases and J 7 bases; bases outside gene matches: 8. The CDR3 has 14 residues. CDR1 is SGHTA, CDR2 FQGNSA, per germline. The DNA for the CDR3 is TGTGCCAGCAGCCAACTAGCGGGGACGGGGGAGCAGTACTTC. Encoded protein: CASSQLAGTGEQYF.

The chain links TRBV21-1 to TRBJ2-7; the table gives TRBD2 as D, unverified against the DNA. TRBV21-1 represents a pseudogene. The CDR3 consists of 18 residues. In DNA, the CDR3 is TGTGCCAGCAGCAAGCCCGGGACTAGCGGGGGGTGCTCCTACGAGCAGTACTTC. Translation gives CASSKPGTSGGCSYEQYF.

The chain employs TRBV5-1 and TRBJ1-4; 12 bases line up with TRBD1. The CDR3 is 15 residues long. Per the germline V gene, CDR1 is SGHRS and CDR2 is YFSETQ. J was trimmed by 6 bases and V by 2 bases; bases with no gene match: 2. For the CDR3, the DNA is TGCGCCAGCAGCTTCGGGACAGGGGGCTATGAAAAACTGTTTTTT. It encodes CASSFGTGGYEKLFF. Together with reference TRBV5-1 and TRBJ1-4, the CDR3 gives the full variable domain: KAGVTQTPRYLIKTRGQQVTLSCSPISGHRSVSWYQQTPGQGLQFLFEYFSETQRNKGNFPGRFSGRQFSNSRSEMNVSTLELGDSALYLCASSFGTGGYEKLFFGSGTQLSVL.

In regard to this clonotype: At one end, the junction sequence differs from germline, possibly due to a read error. This rearrangement joins TRBV5-5 to TRBJ1-2, with D unresolved. CDR3 length: 14 amino acids. In germline, CDR1 is SGHKS, CDR2 YYEKEE (reference sequence). This CDR3 reads CASGLAQEHYGYTF. The CDR3 nucleotides are TGTGCCAGCGGCTTGGCGCAGGAGCACTATGGCTACACCTTC.

J is TRBJ2-5 and V is TRBV5-5; D possibly matches TRBD1 or TRBD2 (5 bases each). V lost 0 bases and J lost 11, with 20 bases in between. The CDR3 consists of 15 residues. Germline V CDR1 and CDR2: SGHKS, YYEKEE (reference sequence). CDR3 region: CASSLVDGAGNEQYF. In DNA form, the CDR3 reads TGTGCCAGCAGCTTGGTGGACGGGGCGGGCAATGAGCAGTACTTC.

This clonotype was found many times. V usage is TRBV12-3 or TRBV12-4 and J usage is TRBJ1-2; 10 bases line up with TRBD1. V was clipped by 4 bases and J by 4 bases; unmatched bases: 3. This CDR3 contains 14 residues. For the CDR3, the DNA is TGTGCCAGCAGTTCGGGACAGGGGACCTATGGCTACACCTTC. The encoded protein is CASSSGQGTYGYTF.

Comments on this clonotype: Relative to the germline gene, one junction end is altered; a read error may explain this. The chain recombines TRBV4-1 with TRBJ2-3, with 7 bases aligning to TRBD1. The CDR3 length is 15 residues. Per the germline V gene, CDR1 is MGHRA and CDR2 is YSYEKL. This CDR3 reads CASRSTGQSTYTQYF. The DNA of the CDR3 is TGCGCCAGCAGAAGTACGGGACAGTCCACATATACGCAGTATTTT.

This clonotype was observed a handful of times. The chain links TRBV10-3 to TRBJ2-3, with 7 bases aligning to TRBD2. Trimming at V came to 10 bases and at J to 2 bases, leaving 9 bases not matched to a gene. The CDR3 loop spans 14 amino acids. CDR1 and CDR2 (germline): ENHRY, SYGVKD. CDR3 protein: CATMESGITDTQYF. CDR3 nucleotide sequence: TGTGCCACTATGGAAAGCGGGATCACAGATACGCAGTATTTT.

This clonotype was recorded at least ten times. The chain is built from TRBV3-1 and TRBJ2-4; no clear D gene. Germline V CDR1 and CDR2: LGHDT, YNNKEL (reference sequence). Trimming removed 5 bases at V and 0 bases at J, with 14 bases between. The CDR3 extends over 16 amino acids. The CDR3 region has the DNA TGTGCCAGCAGCTCCAGCCGGGTGATAGCCAAAAACATTCAGTACTTC. Amino acids: CASSSSRVIAKNIQYF.

This chain links TRBV5-5 with TRBJ2-7, with 7 bases that match TRBD1. Trimming cost V 2 bases and J 2 bases; bases outside gene matches: 4. The germline V gene encodes CDR1 SGHKS and CDR2 YYEKEE (reference sequence). The CDR3 is made up of 14 amino acids. Written as DNA, the CDR3 is TGTGCCAGCAGCTTCGGGGACAGAACCTACGAGCAGTACTTC. Encoded protein: CASSFGDRTYEQYF.

The rearrangement links TRBV7-2 to TRBJ2-5, with TRBD1 matching over 9 bases. CDR1 is SGHTA and CDR2 is FQGNSA in the germline V gene. J lost 5 bases, V lost 5 bases, and 15 bases had no gene match. The CDR3 is 17 residues long. CDR3 in amino acids: CASSPNPGQGVQETQYF. The CDR3 nucleotides are TGTGCCAGCAGCCCCAACCCGGGACAGGGTGTGCAGGAGACCCAGTACTTC.

This clonotype was seen ten or more times. The chain employs TRBV10-3 and TRBJ2-7; 7 bases fit TRBD1. The germline gives CDR1 ENHRY, CDR2 SYGVKD. The V and J ends lost 10 bases and 1 base, in that order; junction bases with no gene match: 1. The CDR3 length is 11 residues. The CDR3, as DNA: TGTGCCACGGGACAGTCCTACGAGCAGTACTTC. Residues: CATGQSYEQYF.

There are a few counts of this clonotype. This chain uses TRBV7-2 with TRBJ2-5; 10 bases match TRBD1. V trimming: 5 bases; J trimming: 4 bases; junction bases outside the gene matches: 10. The germline V gene encodes CDR1 SGHTA and CDR2 FQGNSA. This CDR3 region has 16 residues. CDR3 coding DNA: TGTGCCAGCAGCGGACGGACAGGGGGAAGAGCAGAGACCCAGTACTTC. This translates into CASSGRTGGRAETQYF.

The rearrangement links TRBV28 to TRBJ2-1; perhaps TRBD1 as D (5 bases). V was pared by 0 bases and J by 8 bases, with 17 bases between. This CDR3 has 16 amino acids. The germline gives CDR1 MDHEN, CDR2 SYDVKM. Here the CDR3 reads CASSLWGLEVTDEQFF. For the CDR3, the DNA is TGTGCCAGCAGTTTATGGGGGCTTGAGGTAACCGATGAGCAGTTCTTC.

The genes are TRBV5-5 and TRBJ1-2, with 7 bases that match TRBD1. The germline V gene has CDR1 SGHKS and CDR2 YYEKEE (reference sequence). Trimming removed 3 bases from V and 2 bases from J; junction bases left unmatched: 10. The CDR3 is 16 amino acids. The CDR3 nucleotides are TGTGCCAGCAGCTCGAGACAGGGACTATCGAACTATGGCTACACCTTC. The encoded protein is CASSSRQGLSNYGYTF.